This T cell receptor (beta chain) appears in the sequencing data of a study of shared clonotypes between healthy human individuals (dated by TCRdb to the early 2020s). Study-wide context: The cohort comprised a couple of women and a few men aged 18 to 49 years. The study deeply sequenced blood TCR repertoires of several healthy adults to estimate repertoire size and the extent of clonotype sharing between individuals. For each donor, CD4 naive and CD4 memory were each given three plates, CD8 naive was given two plates, and CD8 memory was given one plate. Leukapheresis yielded between about 0.85 and 9.5 billion PBMCs per donor. Different laboratories and diverse techniques were used to prepare libraries and sequence TCR repertoires, to increase sequencing depth and limit assay-specific biases. Broad study findings and their caveats: When a few donors were compared, the shared fraction of clonotypes was about 5% for naive CD4, 3.5% for naive CD8, roughly 2.5% for memory CD4, and roughly 0.4% for memory CD8. Pairwise subsampling led to the expectation that sequencing depth would affect the degree of clonotype sharing among donors. Compared with non-shared clonotypes, clonotypes shared by all four sorted-subset donors had higher generation probabilities. Estimated clonotype richness was generally larger for naive than for memory subsets. Incomplete sequencing was indicated by rarefaction of sorted-subset datasets, despite the large sequencing depth. Sampling was restricted to blood, and TCR repertoires in tissue are likely to differ from TCR repertoires in blood. Because the study included only a small number of donors, the genetic and exposure-history diversity represented was limited.

Including the terminal cysteine and phenylalanine, the CDR3 comprises 15 residues. Only the CDR3 DNA is retained, 45 bases long and in frame from the first base. CDR1 MDHEN and CDR2 SYDVKM are derived from the germline V gene. Unmatched junction bases come to 7, with V trimmed by 3 bases and J by 2 bases. TCR CDR3 regions were amplified from genomic DNA by multiplex PCR using the deep immunoSEQ assay. Extracted genomic DNA from each cell subset was spread evenly across all wells of several immunoSEQ 96-well plates, with each plate serving as a replicate. For sorted subsets, around 200 ng genomic DNA, equal to approximately 30,000 T cell genomes, was loaded into each replicate PCR. Purified libraries were measured with a Qubit 3.0 fluorometer, size-checked on a Bioanalyzer 2100, and measured again with the KAPA Library Quantification kit. Every immunoSEQ 96-well plate was sequenced on a dedicated single-read 150-cycle Illumina NextSeq 550 flow cell. The study's own analysis went as follows. Because only junctional sequences without quality scores were contained in the immunoSEQ output, filtering matching that applied to full-length reads could not be performed. Sequences were annotated with PyIR, a Python wrapper for IgBLAST v1.9, using IMGT germline references to assign V/J genes and CDR3. Reads were removed for weak V/J assignments (E-value above 1e-6), missing CDR3, stop codons, out-of-frame junctions, or ambiguous translated residues. A V3J clonotype was defined by an identical inferred V gene, J gene, and CDR3 amino acid sequence. The percentage overlap between two repertoires was calculated by dividing the number of shared unique clonotypes by the size of the smaller repertoire. Repertoire richness was assessed with RTK rarefaction, the Chao1 estimator, and Recon v2.1 estimates of unobserved clonotypes. Generation probabilities for all TCRbeta clonotypes obtained by the gDNA method from a handful of donors were computed using OLGA. Entries here come from immuneACCESS through TCRdb and include only in-frame sequences with V and J called. Some clones fail to appear in such tables; in the studies checked, an unresolved V gene covers under half of the shortfall, and the cause of the remainder is unknown. V, J and clone size were drawn from that table, and D and trimming were deduced from the DNA. Counted in this sample were about 320,000 clones; more than 75% of them appeared once. The top ten clones comprise 16% of the sample.

Donors were healthy HIV-negative adults with no recently reported acute infections or vaccinations. Every donor was a Caucasian adult residing in Nashville, Tennessee, USA. CD8 memory samples combined magnetically selected CD45RO+ cells with CCR7-negative CD45RA+ effector memory (TemRA) cells. Blood was obtained by leukapheresis, after which PBMCs were separated by Ficoll-Histopaque density gradient centrifugation and cryopreserved in liquid nitrogen vapor phase. Analytical flow cytometry was used to check the purity and quantity of each magnetically sorted T cell population. Genomic DNA was isolated from each sorted fraction and quantified by UV absorbance on a Nanodrop 2000c. Notes on this clone: The antigen this receptor binds is unknown. No clone much larger than this one lies a single base away; base qualities are absent.

This TCR was recovered from a man younger than 35 in good health. The sample consisted of memory CD8+ T cells sorted from blood. The cell subset or site label, as the study defines it: CD45RO+ cells pooled with CCR7-negative TemRA cells. Recombination joined TRBV28 with TRBJ2-7, with 7 bases aligning to TRBD2. The DNA is as follows: TGTGCCAGCAGTTTCGGGCCCGGGGGGACCTACGAGCAGTACTTC. Its amino acids are CASSFGPGGTYEQYF.